These 4 T cell receptor beta chains were all obtained from the same sample, sequenced in a study of T cell repertoires in cytomegalovirus infection. TCRdb re-derived calls from the reads in MiXCR, one entry per CDR3 protein. The data show approximately 990,000 distinct CDR3 sequences, with roughly 30% seen just once and around 15% held by the top ten. Antigens for these TCRs are unknown. Sample: cultured CD8+ T cells from PBMCs, taken from culture after CMV antigen stimulation. The receptors stem from a human donor in good health (CMV status not recorded). Some clones in this sample may be carry-over from other donors' samples.

This chain connects TRBV9 to TRBJ2-1; D is perhaps TRBD2 (6 bases). V lost 0 bases to trimming and J lost 8 bases, with 9 bases between them. Looked up from germline, CDR1 is SGDLS and CDR2 is YYNGEE. The CDR3 extends over 13 amino acids. The CDR3 spells CASSVVSGDEQFF. CDR3 sequence (DNA): TGTGCCAGCAGCGTAGTATCGGGGGATGAGCAGTTCTTC.

A single count supports this clonotype. The J gene is TRBJ2-7, the V gene TRBV6-6; D uncertain. CDR3 length: 12 amino acids. Trimming took off 0 bases at V and 7 bases at J, with 7 bases between the two ends. CDR1 MNHNY and CDR2 SVGAGI come from the germline V gene (reference sequence). The CDR3 loop reads CASSYSNQEQYF. In nucleotides, the CDR3 is TGTGCCAGCAGTTACTCCAATCAGGAGCAGTACTTC.

This sequence joins TRBV10-1 and TRBJ2-2, with D hard to call. V was trimmed by 0 bases and J by 4 bases, leaving 6 bases between them. The length of the CDR3 is 14 residues. Looked up from germline, CDR1 is WNHNN and CDR2 is SYGVQD (reference sequence). The CDR3 DNA reads as TGCGCCAGCAGTGAGTCGTCGGCCACCGGGGAGCTGTTTTTT. Encoded protein: CASSESSATGELFF.

The gene calls are TRBV27 and TRBJ1-2, with 9 bases lining up with TRBD1. The CDR3 has 13 residues. The germline gives CDR1 MNHEY, CDR2 SMNVEV (reference sequence). The ends lost 5 bases at V and 5 bases at J; junction bases unmatched: 3. In DNA form, the CDR3 reads TGTGCCAGCAGTACAGGGGGCGGGTATGGCTACACCTTC. This codes for CASSTGGGYGYTF.